This TCR beta chain was observed in a study of molecular identifiers for immune sequencing clone quantification. Study-level results: Effector cells had over 98% of their molecules in clones above 20 RNA copies, while naive cells had under 1%.

This clonotype was detected ten times or more. Antigen specificity is unknown. Mismatch with germline at one junction end may stem from a read error. Making the bulk TCR libraries relied on previously described methods and listed TCR primers. TCRdb reprocessed the PCR reads via MiXCR and lists one record per CDR3 protein. The sample lists about half a million distinct CDR3 sequences; 20% to 25% were seen once. Germline lookup yields CDR1 MGHRA and CDR2 YSYEKL. The CDR3 length is 13 residues. This receptor was identified in a human donor in good health. Some libraries in this study had Jurkat cell RNA spiked in. This chain links TRBV4-1 with TRBJ2-7; TRBD2 is a possible D gene (6 bases). Sequencing was performed on naive CD8+ T cells from blood, with Jurkat cell RNA spiked in. Regarding subset: FACS-sorted CD8+CD4-CCR7+CD45RA+ naive T cells. CDR3: CASSQGLLYEQYF. CDR3 DNA sequence: TGTGCCAGCAGCCAGGGACTGCTCTACGAGCAGTACTTC.